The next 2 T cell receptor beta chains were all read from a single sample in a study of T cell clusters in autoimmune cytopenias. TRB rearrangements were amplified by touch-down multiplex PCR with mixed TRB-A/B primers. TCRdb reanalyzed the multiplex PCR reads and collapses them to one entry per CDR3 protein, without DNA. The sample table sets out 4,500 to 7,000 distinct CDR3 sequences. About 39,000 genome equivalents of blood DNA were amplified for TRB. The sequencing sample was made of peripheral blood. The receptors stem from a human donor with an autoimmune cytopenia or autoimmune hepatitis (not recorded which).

CDR3 in amino acids: CASSYSFSGNYEQYF. The genes are TRBV6-2 or TRBV6-3 and TRBJ2-7; TCRdb proposes TRBD2, but this gene call is untestable without DNA. The CDR3 sequence is 15 residues long. The germline V gene encodes CDR1 MNHEY and CDR2 SVGEGT.

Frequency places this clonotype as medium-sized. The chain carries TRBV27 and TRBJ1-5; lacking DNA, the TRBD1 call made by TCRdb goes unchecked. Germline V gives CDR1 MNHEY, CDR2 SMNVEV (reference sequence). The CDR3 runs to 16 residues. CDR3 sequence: CASSPDVDRSNQPQHF.